This TCR beta chain appears in the sequencing data of a study of blood T cell repertoires in COVID-19. Clones were sequenced by immunoSEQ multiplex PCR, and TCRdb holds only the in-frame ones, with some missing. The sample gives a few hundred thousand clones, almost 90% of which show up once; around 4.5% is in the top ten. Donors were grouped by their self-reported clinical history. This CDR3 has 15 amino acids. CDR1 LGHNT and CDR2 FRNRAP come from the germline V gene. J gave up 6 bases and V 1 base, and 7 bases lay outside the gene matches. This clonotype originated in a young woman with acute COVID-19. This chain uses TRBV12-5 with TRBJ1-2; 8 bases align to TRBD1. Material: PBMCs or T cells enriched from blood (not recorded which). For the CDR3, the DNA is TGTGCTAGTGGTTTGGCCACAGGGGGTCAGGATGGCTACACCTTC. Translated, it gives CASGLATGGQDGYTF. The complete variable domain, with remaining parts taken from reference TRBV12-5 and TRBJ1-2, reads DARVTQTPRHKVTEMGQEVTMRCQPILGHNTVFWYRQTMMQGLELLAYFRNRAPLDDSGMPKDRFSAEMPDATLATLKIQPSEPRDSAVYFCASGLATGGQDGYTFGSGTRLTVV.